Listed here are 32 T cell receptor beta chains from one sample, sequenced in a study of shared clonotypes between healthy human individuals. Measured with immunoSEQ multiplex PCR; TCRdb has only the in-frame clones, and not every one. The sample has about 2.3 million clones, 85% to 95% seen once. The sequenced sample was naive CD4+ T cells from PBMCs. The subset denotes: CD45RA+ positively selected. The receptors here all came from a man aged 18 to 35 in good health. Some clones in this sample may be carry-over from other donors' samples.

This rearrangement joins TRBV9 to TRBJ1-3; 7 nucleotides agree with TRBD1. CDR3 size: 14 residues. The junction had 10 bases not matched to a gene; V was cut back by 4 bases and J by 9 bases. Germline values: CDR1 SGDLS, CDR2 YYNGEE. CDR3 DNA sequence: TGTGCCAGCAGCTCCCGGGACAGCGATGGCACCATATATTTT. Its translation is CASSSRDSDGTIYF.

This CDR3 reads CASSHTYTGGYEQYF. CDR3 coding DNA: TGTGCCAGCAGTCACACATACACTGGGGGCTACGAGCAGTACTTC. The chain uses TRBV6-5 and TRBJ2-7; D is tentatively TRBD1 or TRBD2 (5 bases each). This CDR3 has 15 amino acids. V lost 5 bases and J lost 3, with 17 bases in between. CDR1 is MNHEY and CDR2 is SVGAGI in the germline V gene.

With respect to this clone: The identical CDR3 is also encoded by other nucleotide sequences in the sample. The chain combines TRBV5-1 with TRBJ1-5; D perhaps matches TRBD1 (6 bases). The CDR3 consists of 15 residues. Trimming cost V 0 bases and J 0 bases, with 7 bases left between them. Germline V gene data show CDR1 as SGHRS and CDR2 as YFSETQ. CDR3 sequence: CASSLEGGSNQPQHF. The CDR3 nucleotides read TGCGCCAGCAGCTTGGAGGGGGGTAGCAATCAGCCCCAGCATTTT.

The V gene is TRBV28, the J gene TRBJ1-5, with 8 bases matching TRBD1. There are 16 residues in the CDR3. Germline V gene sequence: CDR1 MDHEN, CDR2 SYDVKM. Trimming cost V 10 bases and J 2 bases; bases outside gene matches: 13. DNA of the CDR3: TGTGCCACCTTCCGGGACAGGCTAATGGGCAATCAGCCCCAGCATTTT. Protein product: CATFRDRLMGNQPQHF.

The J gene is TRBJ2-1, the V gene TRBV11-2, with D tentatively TRBD1 or TRBD2 (5 bases each). This CDR3 spans 14 amino acids. V dropped 5 bases and J dropped 7 bases, with 15 bases sitting between them. CDR1 and CDR2 (germline): SGHAT, FQNNGV. Here the CDR3 DNA reads TGTGCCAGCAGCCCCCCGCCCTGGGGGAATGAGCAGTTCTTC. Translating gives CASSPPPWGNEQFF.

This clone was recorded only once. V gene TRBV5-1 combines with J gene TRBJ2-1, with D maybe TRBD2 (5 bases). Trimming shortened V by 4 bases and J by 7 bases, and 21 bases separated the two germline ends. The germline V gene has CDR1 SGHRS and CDR2 YFSETQ. CDR3 length: 16 amino acids. The CDR3 protein is CASSPLVGWRANEQFF. CDR3 bases: TGCGCCAGCAGCCCATTAGTGGGGTGGCGGGCGAATGAGCAGTTCTTC. The entire variable domain, with the rest obtained from reference TRBV5-1 and TRBJ2-1, is as follows: KAGVTQTPRYLIKTRGQQVTLSCSPISGHRSVSWYQQTPGQGLQFLFEYFSETQRNKGNFPGRFSGRQFSNSRSEMNVSTLELGDSALYLCASSPLVGWRANEQFFGPGTRLTVL.

The gene calls are TRBV6-6 and TRBJ2-3, with 9 bases identical to TRBD2. Germline V gene data show CDR1 as MNHNY and CDR2 as SVGAGI (reference sequence). The CDR3 spans 15 residues. V gave up 6 bases and J gave up 7 bases; unmatched junction bases: 11. This CDR3 reads CASSSGTSSRNTQYF. In DNA form, the CDR3 reads TGTGCCAGCAGCAGCGGGACTAGCTCCCGTAATACGCAGTATTTT.

This rearrangement joins TRBV20-1 to TRBJ1-1; possibly TRBD1 for D (5 bases). Germline CDR1 and CDR2: DFQATT and SNEGSKA (reference sequence). The CDR3 sequence is 11 residues long. CDR3 in DNA: TGCAACGGGGCCCGGGCGACTGAAGCTTTCTTT. The encoded protein is CNGARATEAFF.

The CDR3 here is CASSIVWASNSGYTF. CDR3 bases: TGTGCCAGTAGTATTGTCTGGGCGAGTAATTCGGGCTACACCTTC. This chain joins TRBV19 and TRBJ1-2; D gene unclear. Germline CDR1 reads LNHDA; CDR2 reads SQIVND (reference sequence). This CDR3 contains 15 residues. V gave up 3 bases and J gave up 8 bases, with 19 bases separating them.

The V and J genes are TRBV12-5 and TRBJ2-3; no reliable D call. Germline-derived CDR1 and CDR2 are LGHNT and FRNRAP. The germline V and J ends were trimmed by 5 bases and 5 bases, with 5 bases remaining between them. The CDR3 has 11 amino acids. In DNA form, the CDR3 reads TGTGCTAGTGGTGTACGAGATACGCAGTATTTT. Its protein product is CASGVRDTQYF.

The genes are TRBV28 and TRBJ1-4; 9 bases map to TRBD1. V trimming: 0 bases; J trimming: 6 bases; junction bases outside the gene matches: 14. The CDR3 contains 19 residues. Germline loops: CDR1 MDHEN, CDR2 SYDVKM. The CDR3 sequence is CASSLWTPGTGIGHEKLFF. The CDR3 DNA reads as TGTGCCAGCAGTTTATGGACCCCCGGGACAGGGATCGGGCATGAAAAACTGTTTTTT.

This clone appeared once. The chain recombines TRBV27 with TRBJ2-5; D perhaps matches TRBD1 (5 bases). CDR3 length: 15 residues. The germline V and J ends were trimmed by 5 bases and 4 bases, with 17 bases remaining between them. The germline V gene has CDR1 MNHEY and CDR2 SMNVEV (reference sequence). The DNA of the CDR3 is TGTGCCAGCAGTCTATTCTTAGGGGTGGCAGAGACCCAGTACTTC. Protein sequence: CASSLFLGVAETQYF.

This clone came up a few times. The chain combines TRBV2 with TRBJ2-5; unclear D gene. This CDR3 has 14 amino acids. Germline lookup yields CDR1 SNHLY and CDR2 FYNNEI. Trimming shortened V by 2 bases and J by 4 bases, and 11 bases separated the two germline ends. CDR3 protein: CASSETWVRETQYF. CDR3 coding DNA: TGTGCCAGCAGTGAAACCTGGGTGCGAGAGACCCAGTACTTC. Full variable domain (remainder filled in from reference TRBV2 and TRBJ2-5): EPEVTQTPSHQVTQMGQEVILRCVPISNHLYFYWYRQILGQKVEFLVSFYNNEISEKSEIFDDQFSVERPDGSNFTLKIRSTKLEDSAMYFCASSETWVRETQYFGPGTRLLVL.

The gene calls are TRBV5-8 and TRBJ1-4; unclear D gene. V lost 1 base to trimming and J lost 5 bases, with 12 bases between them. There are 15 residues in the CDR3. The germline CDR1 and CDR2 sequences are SGHTS and YDEGEE. The CDR3 protein is CASSLTGRRNEKLFF. As DNA, the CDR3 is TGTGCCAGCAGCTTGACTGGCAGAAGAAATGAAAAACTGTTTTTT.

The rearrangement links TRBV5-4 to TRBJ2-3; D remains ambiguous. CDR1 and CDR2 (germline): SGHNT, YYREEE (reference sequence). The CDR3 totals 15 residues. The V gene lost 0 bases and the J gene lost 0 bases, with 8 bases spanning the gap. CDR3 bases: TGTGCCAGCAGCTTGGGTAGCCCTAGCACAGATACGCAGTATTTT. Encoded protein: CASSLGSPSTDTQYF. Full variable domain (missing parts from reference TRBV5-4 and TRBJ2-3): ETGVTQSPTHLIKTRGQQVTLRCSSQSGHNTVSWYQQALGQGPQFIFQYYREEENGRGNFPPRFSGLQFPNYSSELNVNALELDDSALYLCASSLGSPSTDTQYFGPGTRLTVL.

This chain joins TRBV27 and TRBJ2-7, with D perhaps matching TRBD1 (7 bases). V was clipped by 8 bases and J by 4 bases, with 21 bases between them. The CDR3 covers 15 residues. Germline lookup yields CDR1 MNHEY and CDR2 SMNVEV (reference sequence). The CDR3 here is CASQRAGQRNYEQYF. DNA for the CDR3: TGTGCCAGCCAGCGTGCGGGACAGAGGAATTACGAGCAGTACTTC.

The chain is built from TRBV7-9 and TRBJ1-1, with a tentative D call TRBD1 (6 bases). V lost 4 bases and J lost 1, with 10 bases in between. The CDR3 spans 14 residues. Germline V gene lookup returns CDR1 SEHNR and CDR2 FQNEAQ (reference sequence). The DNA for the CDR3 is TGTGCCAGCAGCTCCTGGACAGAGAACACTGAAGCTTTCTTT. Translating it yields CASSSWTENTEAFF.

V is TRBV29-1 and J is TRBJ1-1, with 7 positions matching TRBD1. Germline V CDR1 and CDR2: SQVTM, ANQGSEA. V lost 4 bases and J lost 5; bases outside the gene matches: 10. The CDR3 runs to 14 residues. CDR3 residues: CSVGTMTGRTEAFF. The DNA for the CDR3 is TGCAGCGTTGGTACCATGACAGGGAGGACTGAAGCTTTCTTT.

CDR3 sequence: CASSRPMDRGDTEAFF. CDR3 in DNA: TGCGCCAGCAGCCGACCCATGGACAGGGGGGACACTGAAGCTTTCTTT. V and J are TRBV4-1 and TRBJ1-1; TRBD1 aligns across 10 bases. The length of the CDR3 is 16 residues. V shed 4 bases and J 3 bases; nucleotides not matched to a gene: 8. CDR1 and CDR2 (germline): MGHRA, YSYEKL.

The chain combines TRBV28 with TRBJ1-5, with a weak D call TRBD1 (5 bases). This CDR3 is 16 amino acids long. V was cut by 5 bases and J by 0 bases, with 14 bases left in between. Germline CDR1 is MDHEN and CDR2 is SYDVKM. The CDR3 nucleotides are TGTGCCAGCAGTACCCGGGACGGGTATAGCAATCAGCCCCAGCATTTT. It translates to CASSTRDGYSNQPQHF.

This clone was picked up a small number of times. The gene calls are TRBV2 and TRBJ1-1; D is possibly TRBD1 (5 bases). The CDR3 is made up of 14 amino acids. Germline V CDR1 and CDR2: SNHLY, FYNNEI. V was clipped by 7 bases and J by 1 base, with 13 bases between them. The CDR3 reads CASNQQESNTEAFF. CDR3 sequence (DNA): TGTGCCAGCAACCAACAGGAATCGAACACTGAAGCTTTCTTT.

This chain links TRBV28 with TRBJ2-7; 7 bases are shared with TRBD1. From germline, CDR1 is MDHEN and CDR2 SYDVKM. CDR3 length: 14 residues. Unmatched junction bases numbered 9, after V lost 6 bases and J lost 4 bases. DNA of the CDR3: TGTGCCAGCAGGGACAGGTTTATTTGGTACGAGCAGTACTTC. It encodes CASRDRFIWYEQYF. The entire variable domain, with the rest obtained from reference TRBV28 and TRBJ2-7, is as follows: DVKVTQSSRYLVKRTGEKVFLECVQDMDHENMFWYRQDPGLGLRLIYFSYDVKMKEKGDIPEGYSVSREKKERFSLILESASTNQTSMYLCASRDRFIWYEQYFGPGTRLTVT.

The CDR3 is CASSPHIQETQYF. DNA for the CDR3: TGTGCCAGCAGCCCCCATATCCAAGAGACCCAGTACTTC. The V gene is TRBV11-1, the J gene TRBJ2-5; D gene ambiguous. Trimming removed 5 bases at V and 1 base at J, with 8 bases between. Germline V CDR1 and CDR2: SGHAT, FQDESV (reference sequence). CDR3 length equals 13 residues.

The chain joins TRBV7-9 to TRBJ1-3, with TRBD1 matching over 10 bases. V lost 5 bases and J lost 4; bases outside the gene matches: 8. In germline, CDR1 is SEHNR, CDR2 FQNEAQ (reference sequence). The CDR3 length is 16 residues. The CDR3 sequence: CASSRTTGGSGNTIYF. DNA of the CDR3: TGTGCCAGCAGCCGTACGACAGGGGGCAGCGGAAACACCATATATTTT.

The CDR3 here is CASTFTNPYEQYF. CDR3 sequence (DNA): TGTGCCAGCACCTTCACCAACCCCTACGAGCAGTACTTC. The chain employs TRBV28 and TRBJ2-7; D call uncertain. CDR1 is MDHEN, CDR2 SYDVKM, per germline. The CDR3 spans 13 residues. V dropped 7 bases and J dropped 2 bases, with 12 bases sitting between them.

V and J are TRBV5-6 and TRBJ1-4; D is ambiguous. Between the trimmed V and J ends, which lost 5 bases and 6 bases, there was a span of 11 bases. CDR3 length: 13 residues. Germline CDR1 SGHDT, CDR2 YYEEEE. CDR3 bases: TGTGCCAGCAGGGCGGGGAGGGATGAAAAACTGTTTTTT. This encodes CASRAGRDEKLFF.

The J gene is TRBJ2-2, the V gene TRBV7-3; D is unresolved. The CDR3 is made up of 16 amino acids. Trimming left V 1 base short and J 4 bases short, with 13 bases between. The germline gives CDR1 SGHTA, CDR2 FQGTGA. The CDR3 DNA reads TGTGCCAGCAGCTTAAGTGGCAGCGTTCGCACCGGGGAGCTGTTTTTT. The encoded protein is CASSLSGSVRTGELFF.

The chain links TRBV2 to TRBJ1-1; D is perhaps TRBD1 (5 bases). V was trimmed by 7 bases and J by 1 base, leaving 13 bases between them. Per the germline V gene, CDR1 is SNHLY and CDR2 is FYNNEI. The CDR3 is 14 amino acids. CDR3 region: CASKGRGANTEAFF. CDR3 DNA: TGTGCCAGCAAGGGACGAGGTGCGAACACTGAAGCTTTCTTT.

Only one count was recorded for this clone. This rearrangement joins TRBV7-9 to TRBJ2-1; unclear D gene. Trimming shortened V by 6 bases and J by 0 bases, and 12 bases separated the two germline ends. The V gene's germline CDR1 is SEHNR and CDR2 FQNEAQ (reference sequence). The CDR3 has 15 residues. The chain's CDR3 is CASRPLLDSYNEQFF. In DNA, the CDR3 is TGTGCCAGCAGGCCACTCCTGGACTCCTACAATGAGCAGTTCTTC.

The rearrangement joins TRBV5-6 to TRBJ2-1; TRBD2 matches at 8 bases. The CDR3 is 14 amino acids. V dropped 2 bases and J dropped 6; count of bases not matched to a gene: 4. Germline V gene lookup returns CDR1 SGHDT and CDR2 YYEEEE. The CDR3 nucleotides are TGTGCCAGCAGCTTAGCGGGAGTGGTCAATGAGCAGTTCTTC. This encodes CASSLAGVVNEQFF.

The chain combines TRBV19 with TRBJ1-2; 9 nucleotides match TRBD1. The CDR3 is made up of 14 amino acids. Germline V CDR1 and CDR2: LNHDA, SQIVND (reference sequence). With V trimmed by 6 bases and J by 3 bases, 5 bases remained unmatched. CDR3 in DNA: TGTGCCAGTAGGGTACAGGGGGCGTACTATGGCTACACCTTC. It codes for CASRVQGAYYGYTF.

As for this clone: Other DNA sequences in the same sample also yield this CDR3. Here the CDR3 reads CASSLEMNTEAFF. In nucleotides, the CDR3 is TGTGCCAGCAGCTTAGAAATGAACACTGAAGCTTTCTTT. V and J are TRBV7-2 and TRBJ1-1, with unresolved D. CDR3 length: 13 residues. V was clipped by 1 base and J by 0 bases, with 3 bases between them. Germline V gives CDR1 SGHTA, CDR2 FQGNSA.